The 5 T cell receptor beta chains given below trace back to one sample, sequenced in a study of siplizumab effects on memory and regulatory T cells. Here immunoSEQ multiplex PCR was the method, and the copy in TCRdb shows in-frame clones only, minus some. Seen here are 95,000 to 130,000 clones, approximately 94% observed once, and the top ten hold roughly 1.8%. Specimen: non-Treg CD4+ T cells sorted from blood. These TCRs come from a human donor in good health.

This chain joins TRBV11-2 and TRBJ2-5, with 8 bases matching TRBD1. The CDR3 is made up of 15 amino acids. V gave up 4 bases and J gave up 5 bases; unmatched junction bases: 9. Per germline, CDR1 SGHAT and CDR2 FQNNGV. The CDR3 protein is CASSSIQGASETQYF. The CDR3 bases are TGTGCCAGCAGCTCCATCCAGGGGGCATCGGAGACCCAGTACTTC.

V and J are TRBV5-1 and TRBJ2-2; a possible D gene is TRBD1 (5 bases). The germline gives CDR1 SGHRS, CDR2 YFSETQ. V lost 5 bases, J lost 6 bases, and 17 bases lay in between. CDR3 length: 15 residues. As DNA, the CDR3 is TGCGCCAGCAGTTTAGGGCAGGGTGTCTCCGGGGAGCTGTTTTTT. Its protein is CASSLGQGVSGELFF.

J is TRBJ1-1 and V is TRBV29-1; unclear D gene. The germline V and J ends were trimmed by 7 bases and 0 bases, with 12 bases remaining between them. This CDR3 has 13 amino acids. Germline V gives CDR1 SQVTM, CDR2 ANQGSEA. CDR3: CSALKGMNTEAFF. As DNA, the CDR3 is TGCAGCGCCCTGAAAGGCATGAACACTGAAGCTTTCTTT.

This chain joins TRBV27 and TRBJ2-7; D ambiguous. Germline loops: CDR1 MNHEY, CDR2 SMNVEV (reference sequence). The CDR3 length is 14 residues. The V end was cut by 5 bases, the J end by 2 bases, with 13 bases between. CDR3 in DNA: TGTGCCAGCAGTAACAACGATAGCCCCTACGAGCAGTACTTC. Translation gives CASSNNDSPYEQYF.

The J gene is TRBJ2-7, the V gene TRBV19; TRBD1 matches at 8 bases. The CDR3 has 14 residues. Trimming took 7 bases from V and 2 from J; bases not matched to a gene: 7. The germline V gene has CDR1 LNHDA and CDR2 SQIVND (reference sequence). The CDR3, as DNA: TGTGCCAGTAACTCACAGGGGGTAACCTACGAGCAGTACTTC. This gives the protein CASNSQGVTYEQYF.